This T cell receptor (beta chain) was recorded in a study of PD-1 blockade in classical Hodgkin lymphoma. Time point specified: cycle 4 day 1 (C4D1), after five to seven weeks of nivolumab. After autologous stem cell transplantation all patients relapsed, and prior brentuximab vedotin exposure differed between cohorts. The CDR3 covers 14 residues. Germline CDR1 is MGHRA and CDR2 is YSYEKL. V shed 0 bases and J shed 4 bases, with 9 bases lying between them. This clone was seen once. Data came from immunoSEQ multiplex PCR; TCRdb stores just in-frame clones and leaves some out. The sample contains fewer than 30,000 clones, around 84% of which appear only once.

The chain recombines TRBV4-1 with TRBJ2-5, with D possibly being TRBD1 (6 bases). The sequence was obtained from a human donor with classical Hodgkin lymphoma. The source was peripheral blood mononuclear cells (PBMCs), collected before the fourth cycle of nivolumab. The CDR3: CASSQEQGRETQYF. The CDR3 nucleotides read TGCGCCAGCAGCCAAGAACAGGGTAGAGAGACCCAGTACTTC.